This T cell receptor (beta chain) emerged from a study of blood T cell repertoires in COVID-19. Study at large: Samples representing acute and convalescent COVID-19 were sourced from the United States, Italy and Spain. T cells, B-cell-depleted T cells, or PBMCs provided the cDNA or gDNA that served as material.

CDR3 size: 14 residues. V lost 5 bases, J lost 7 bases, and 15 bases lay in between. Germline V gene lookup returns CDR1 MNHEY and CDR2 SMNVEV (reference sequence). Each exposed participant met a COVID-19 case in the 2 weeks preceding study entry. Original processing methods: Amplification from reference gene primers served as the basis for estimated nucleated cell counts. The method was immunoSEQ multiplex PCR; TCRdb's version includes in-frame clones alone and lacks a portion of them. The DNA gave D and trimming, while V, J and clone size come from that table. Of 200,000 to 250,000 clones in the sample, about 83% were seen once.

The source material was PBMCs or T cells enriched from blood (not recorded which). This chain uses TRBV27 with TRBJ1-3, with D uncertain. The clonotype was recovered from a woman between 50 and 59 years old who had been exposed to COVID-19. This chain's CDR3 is CASSLEPFSNTIYF. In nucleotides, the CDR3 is TGTGCCAGCAGTCTAGAACCCTTTTCGAACACCATATATTTT.